Below are 13 T cell receptor beta chains sequenced from a single sample in a study of Graves' ophthalmopathy and Graves' hyperthyroidism. Scientists amplified the TCR beta CDR3 regions from RNA transcripts. The first round was an RT-PCR with HTBI primers, and the second round was a multiplex PCR. TCRdb reprocessed the multiplex PCR reads with MiXCR, giving one entry per CDR3 protein. The repertoire includes hundreds of thousands of distinct CDR3 sequences, roughly 21% of them detected once, and roughly 3.2% sits in the top ten. What was sequenced was peripheral blood. The receptors were sampled from a woman between 18 and 29 years old with stable Graves' hyperthyroidism.

This clonotype was counted at least ten times. The chain uses TRBV27 and TRBJ1-2; D is unclear. V dropped 1 base and J dropped 4 bases, with 13 bases sitting between them. From germline, CDR1 is MNHEY and CDR2 SMNVEV (reference sequence). The CDR3 runs 15 residues. The DNA for the CDR3 is TGTGCCAGCAGTTTATTGAGCGAGTCGGCCTATGGCTACACCTTC. Translating gives CASSLLSESAYGYTF.

This clonotype was seen repeatedly, ten times or more. The gene calls are TRBV25-1 and TRBJ1-3; TRBD1 aligns across 8 bases. The trim removed 7 bases at V and 0 bases at J, leaving 20 bases unmatched. From germline, CDR1 is MGHDK and CDR2 SYGVNS. CDR3 size: 20 residues. This CDR3 is CASNRLAGQGLRNSGNTIYF. DNA for the CDR3: TGTGCCAGCAACCGCCTGGCCGGACAGGGCCTCCGGAACTCTGGAAACACCATATATTTT.

The chain is built from TRBV5-1 and TRBJ1-2, with D possibly TRBD1 on 5 matching bases. In germline, CDR1 is SGHRS, CDR2 YFSETQ. V shed 0 bases and J shed 4 bases, with 13 bases lying between them. The CDR3 extends over 15 amino acids. CDR3: CASSLEGRSFYGYTF. CDR3 bases: TGCGCCAGCAGCTTGGAGGGACGGTCGTTCTATGGCTACACCTTC.

This clonotype occurred many times. The gene calls are TRBV7-2 and TRBJ2-7; 12 positions agree with TRBD2. Per germline, CDR1 SGHTA and CDR2 FQGNSA. With 5 bases clipped from V and 7 bases from J, the junction kept 6 bases outside the gene matches. This CDR3 contains 14 residues. This chain's CDR3 is CASSPRTSGNEQYF. CDR3 in DNA: TGTGCCAGCAGCCCCAGGACTAGCGGGAATGAGCAGTACTTC.

This clonotype was observed at least ten times. This chain links TRBV30 with TRBJ2-7; D uncertain. Trimming cost V 4 bases and J 3 bases, with 10 bases left between them. In germline, CDR1 is GTSNPN, CDR2 SVGIG (reference sequence). CDR3 length: 12 amino acids. Here the CDR3 DNA reads TGTGCCTGGAAACCGACGAACTACGAGCAGTACTTC. Encoded protein: CAWKPTNYEQYF.

Many counts were recorded for this clonotype. This rearrangement joins TRBV6-5 to TRBJ1-5; D ambiguous. The germline CDR1 and CDR2 sequences are MNHEY and SVGAGI. Trimming took off 2 bases at V and 4 bases at J, with 9 bases between the two ends. CDR3 length: 14 residues. The CDR3 DNA reads TGTGCCAGCAGTTACAGGGAATTAAATCAGCCCCAGCATTTT. This encodes CASSYRELNQPQHF.

This clonotype was recorded at least ten times. The J gene is TRBJ1-5, the V gene TRBV12-3 or TRBV12-4; 8 nucleotides agree with TRBD1. The V and J ends lost 2 bases and 5 bases, in that order; junction bases with no gene match: 2. The CDR3 is made up of 14 amino acids. The CDR3 protein is CASSLQGADQPQHF. For the CDR3, the DNA is TGTGCCAGCAGTTTACAGGGGGCGGATCAGCCCCAGCATTTT.

This sequence joins TRBV28 and TRBJ1-5; D might be TRBD1 (5 bases). The CDR3 is made up of 14 amino acids. The germline CDR1 and CDR2 sequences are MDHEN and SYDVKM. Trimming shortened V by 4 bases and J by 7 bases, and 14 bases separated the two germline ends. The CDR3 coding sequence is TGTGCCAGCAGTTCCTTCCGGGACCTACAGCCCCAGCATTTT. It is translated as CASSSFRDLQPQHF.

This clonotype was recorded many times. The chain carries TRBV20-1 and TRBJ1-3; D ambiguous. V dropped 1 base and J dropped 6 bases, with 10 bases sitting between them. Germline loops: CDR1 DFQATT, CDR2 SNEGSKA (reference sequence). The CDR3 is 13 amino acids. The CDR3 sequence: CSARGEIANTIYF. CDR3 DNA sequence: TGCAGTGCTAGAGGGGAGATCGCAAACACCATATATTTT.

This clonotype was seen only once. The V and J genes are TRBV11-2 and TRBJ1-3, with D maybe TRBD1 (5 bases). V dropped 0 bases and J dropped 0 bases, with 9 bases sitting between them. The CDR3 has 16 amino acids. Per the germline V gene, CDR1 is SGHAT and CDR2 is FQNNGV. The CDR3 here is CASSLDWDYSGNTIYF. The DNA for the CDR3 is TGTGCCAGCAGCTTAGATTGGGACTACTCTGGAAACACCATATATTTT. The variable domain in full, with the rest retrieved from reference TRBV11-2 and TRBJ1-3, is EAGVAQSPRYKIIEKRQSVAFWCNPISGHATLYWYQQILGQGPKLLIQFQNNGVVDDSQLPKDRFSAERLKGVDSTLKIQPAKLEDSAVYLCASSLDWDYSGNTIYFGEGSWLTVV.

This clonotype came up many times. In DNA, the CDR3 is TGTGCCAGCAGTTACTCGATAGTCTTCTGGAAAAACACCGGGGAGCTGTTTTTT. Encoded protein: CASSYSIVFWKNTGELFF. The gene calls are TRBV6-2 or TRBV6-3 and TRBJ2-2, with no clear D. V lost 0 bases, J lost 2 bases, and 16 bases lay in between. In germline, CDR1 is MNHEY, CDR2 SVGEGT. The CDR3 is 18 residues long.

Many counts were recorded for this clonotype. The chain carries TRBV5-1 and TRBJ1-1; D is ambiguous. Germline assignment: CDR1 SGHRS and CDR2 YFSETQ. V was shortened by 3 bases and J by 1 base, with 7 bases between the two germline ends. CDR3 size: 13 residues. The CDR3 DNA follows: TGCGCCAGCAGCTGGGCCCCGAACACTGAAGCTTTCTTT. Encoded protein: CASSWAPNTEAFF.

This clonotype was observed many times. This chain joins TRBV7-8 and TRBJ2-7; the D is unclear. Germline lookup yields CDR1 SGHVS and CDR2 FQNEAQ. V was pared by 0 bases and J by 4 bases, with 13 bases between. This CDR3 has 15 residues. CDR3 in amino acids: CASSLATGPFYEQYF. The CDR3 nucleotides are TGTGCCAGCAGCTTAGCTACGGGCCCCTTTTACGAGCAGTACTTC.